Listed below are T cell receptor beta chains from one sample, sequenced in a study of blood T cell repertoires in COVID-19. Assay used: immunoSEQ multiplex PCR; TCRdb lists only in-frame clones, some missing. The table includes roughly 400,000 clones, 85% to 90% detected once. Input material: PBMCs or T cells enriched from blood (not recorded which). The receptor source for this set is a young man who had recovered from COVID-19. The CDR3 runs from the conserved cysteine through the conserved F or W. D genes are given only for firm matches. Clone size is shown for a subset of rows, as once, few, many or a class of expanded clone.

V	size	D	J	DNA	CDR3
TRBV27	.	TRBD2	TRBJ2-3	TGTGCCAGGGGTAGCGGGAGGTTAGATACGCAGTATTTT	CARGSGRLDTQYF
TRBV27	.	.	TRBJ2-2	TGTGCCAGCAGTTTATCGCAGGGGACCGGGGAGCTGTTTTTT	CASSLSQGTGELFF
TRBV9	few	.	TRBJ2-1	TGTGCCAGCAGCGTAGGGGAGTCTCCTGAGCAGTTCTTC	CASSVGESPEQFF
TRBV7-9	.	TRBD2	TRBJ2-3	TGTGCCAGCAGGGGGACTAACTCAGATACGCAGTATTTT	CASRGTNSDTQYF
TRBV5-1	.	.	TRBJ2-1	TGCGCCAGCAGCGCCAGCGGCAGCTCCTACAATGAGCAGTTCTTC	CASSASGSSYNEQFF
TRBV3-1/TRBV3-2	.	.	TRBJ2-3	TGTGCCAGCAGCCAATTCGTAGCTGGCACAGATACGCAGTATTTT	CASSQFVAGTDTQYF
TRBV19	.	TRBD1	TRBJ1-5	TGTGCCAGTAGTACGTCAGGGGGACCCAATCAGCCCCAGCATTTT	CASSTSGGPNQPQHF
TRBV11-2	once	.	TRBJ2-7	TGTGCCAGCAGCTTAGAAATAGGCCAGGGGAATCTCGAGCAGTACTTC	CASSLEIGQGNLEQYF
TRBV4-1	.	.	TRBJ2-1	TGCGCCAGCAGCCTTTCTGGGGCCCCCCCCTACAATGAGCAGTTCTTC	CASSLSGAPPYNEQFF
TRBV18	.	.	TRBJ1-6	TGTGCCAGCTCGCTTGGCCTCGGGGATTCACCCCTCCACTTT	CASSLGLGDSPLHF
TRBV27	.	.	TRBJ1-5	TGTGCCAGCAGTGCACATAATCAGCCCCAGCATTTT	CASSAHNQPQHF
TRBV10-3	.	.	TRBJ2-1	TGTGCCATCAGTGAGTCGGCGGAACACAATGAGCAGTTCTTC	CAISESAEHNEQFF
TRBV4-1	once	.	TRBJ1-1	TGCGCCAGCAGCCCGGTGCAGGTCACTGAAGCTTTCTTT	CASSPVQVTEAFF
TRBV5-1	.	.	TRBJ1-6	TGCGCCAGCAGCTTGGAGATAGCTGGATCACCCCTCCACTTT	CASSLEIAGSPLHF
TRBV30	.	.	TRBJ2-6	TGTGCCTGGAGGTGGAGTGGGGCCAACGTCCTGACTTTC	CAWRWSGANVLTF
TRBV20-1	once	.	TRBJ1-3	TGCAGTGCTCGGGAGGGAAACACCATATATTTT	CSAREGNTIYF
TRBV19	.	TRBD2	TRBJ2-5	TGTGCCAGTAGGCTTGGGAGGGCCGGAGGAGAGACCCAGTACTTC	CASRLGRAGGETQYF
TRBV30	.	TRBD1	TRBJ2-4	TGTGCCTGGACGCCACTTCAGGACAGGCCATTAGCCAAAAACATTCAGTACTTC	CAWTPLQDRPLAKNIQYF
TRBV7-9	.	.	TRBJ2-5	TGTGCCAGCAGTATGGACAGAGAAGAGACCCAGTACTTC	CASSMDREETQYF
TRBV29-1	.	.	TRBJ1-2	TGCAGCGTTGACCCGGGGGGTTCGGACGCCTACACCTTC	CSVDPGGSDAYTF
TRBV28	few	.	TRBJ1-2	TGTGCCAGCAGTGAACCGACAGGATCTAACTATGGCTACACCTTC	CASSEPTGSNYGYTF
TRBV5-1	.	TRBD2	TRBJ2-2	TGCGCCAGCAGCTTGCCACTAGCGCCCACCGGGGAGCTGTTTTTT	CASSLPLAPTGELFF
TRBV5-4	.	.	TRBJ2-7	TGTGCCAGCAGCTTCGAAGAGGGGGCCTACGAGCAGTACTTC	CASSFEEGAYEQYF
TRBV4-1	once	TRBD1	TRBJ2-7	TGCGCCAGCAGCCAAGATAAAGGCGGGACAGGGGTTACCTACGAGCAGTACTTC	CASSQDKGGTGVTYEQYF
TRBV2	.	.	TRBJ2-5	TGTGCCAGCAGTGTGTCACAAGAGACCCAGTACTTC	CASSVSQETQYF
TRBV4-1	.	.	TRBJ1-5	TGCGCCAGCAGCCAAGGGGCAGGGCCCCAGCATTTT	CASSQGAGPQHF
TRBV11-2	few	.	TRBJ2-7	TGTGCCAGCAGCTTAGGGGGCTTTTCCTACGAGCAGTACTTC	CASSLGGFSYEQYF
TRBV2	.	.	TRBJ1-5	TGTGCCAGCATTCTTGACACCACTAGCAATCAGCCCCAGCATTTT	CASILDTTSNQPQHF
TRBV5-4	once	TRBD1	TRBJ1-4	TGTGCCAGCAGCATTCAGGGGGCGGGCGAAAAACTGTTTTTT	CASSIQGAGEKLFF
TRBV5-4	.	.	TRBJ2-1	TGTGCCAGCAGCTTGAGACAGGTTAGTGAGCAGTTCTTC	CASSLRQVSEQFF
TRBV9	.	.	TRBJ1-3	TGTGCCAGCAGCGTAGATGCAGGGGCTGGAAACACCATATATTTT	CASSVDAGAGNTIYF
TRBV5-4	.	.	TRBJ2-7	TGTGCCAGCAGCCAATCCGGGTCGATCTCCTACGAGCAGTACTTC	CASSQSGSISYEQYF
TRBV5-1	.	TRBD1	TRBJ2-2	TGCGCCAGCAGCCCGACAGGGAGTAACACCGGGGAGCTGTTTTTT	CASSPTGSNTGELFF
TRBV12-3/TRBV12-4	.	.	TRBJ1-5	TGTGCCAGCAGTTTCGGTCCCCGCGGGCAGCATTTT	CASSFGPRGQHF
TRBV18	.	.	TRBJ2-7	TGTGCCAGCTCACCACCGGGGAGCTACGAGCAGTACTTC	CASSPPGSYEQYF
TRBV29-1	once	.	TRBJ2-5	TGCAGCGCCATCCGGGGATACCAAGAGACCCAGTACTTC	CSAIRGYQETQYF
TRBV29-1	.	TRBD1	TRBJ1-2	TGCAGCGTTCAAGGGGGCAGATCCTATGGCTACACCTTC	CSVQGGRSYGYTF
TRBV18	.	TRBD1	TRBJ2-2	TGTGCCAGCTCACCAATGACAGGGGAGGTCGGGGAGCTGTTTTTT	CASSPMTGEVGELFF
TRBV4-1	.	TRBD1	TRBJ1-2	TGCGCCAGCAGCCAAAACCCGACAGGGGCCGCACCCTATGGCTACACCTTC	CASSQNPTGAAPYGYTF
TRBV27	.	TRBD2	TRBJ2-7	TGTGCCAGCAGTATCGTCGCGGGAGATTCCTACGAGCAGTACTTC	CASSIVAGDSYEQYF
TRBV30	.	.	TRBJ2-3	TGTGCCGCCACACCTCAGGGGGATACGCAGTATTTT	CAATPQGDTQYF
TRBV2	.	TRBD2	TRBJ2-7	TGTGCCAGCAGTGCTCTAAGCGGGAGCTCCTACGAGCAGTACTTC	CASSALSGSSYEQYF
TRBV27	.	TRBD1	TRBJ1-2	TGTGCCAGCAGCCACTTAGACAGGGTGGATGGCTACACCTTC	CASSHLDRVDGYTF
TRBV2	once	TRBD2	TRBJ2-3	TGTGCCAGCACAGGTATAGCGGGAGAGGCGACGCAGTATTTT	CASTGIAGEATQYF
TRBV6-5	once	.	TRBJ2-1	TGTGCCTTTTCTCCGGGGTTCTACAATGAGCAGTTCTTC	CAFSPGFYNEQFF
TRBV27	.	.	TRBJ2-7	TGTGCCAGCAAGGTTTACGGGGAGAACTCCTACGAGCAGTACTTC	CASKVYGENSYEQYF
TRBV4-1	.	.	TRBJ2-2	TGCGCCAGCAGCCAAGATAGGACGGGGTGGACCGGGGAGCTGTTTTTT	CASSQDRTGWTGELFF
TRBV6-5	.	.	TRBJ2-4	TGTGCCAGCAGTTCGACAGGTAACATTCAGTACTTC	CASSSTGNIQYF
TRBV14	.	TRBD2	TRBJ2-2	TGTGCCAGCAGCCAGCGCGGGAGGGCCCCCGGGGAGCTGTTTTTT	CASSQRGRAPGELFF
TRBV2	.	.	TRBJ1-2	TGTGCCAGCACAGGCACAGGAAGAGGCTACACCTTC	CASTGTGRGYTF
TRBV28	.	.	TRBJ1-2	TGTGCCAGCAGTTCAGGGTACGGTGGCTACACCTTC	CASSSGYGGYTF
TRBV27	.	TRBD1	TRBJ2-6	TGTGCCAGCAGTTTAATACAGGGGGCGCCTGGGGCCAACGTCCTGACTTTC	CASSLIQGAPGANVLTF
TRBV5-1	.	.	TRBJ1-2	TGCGCCAGCAGCTTACCTGATGTCATCTACCCCCTCAACTATGGCTACACCTTC	CASSLPDVIYPLNYGYTF